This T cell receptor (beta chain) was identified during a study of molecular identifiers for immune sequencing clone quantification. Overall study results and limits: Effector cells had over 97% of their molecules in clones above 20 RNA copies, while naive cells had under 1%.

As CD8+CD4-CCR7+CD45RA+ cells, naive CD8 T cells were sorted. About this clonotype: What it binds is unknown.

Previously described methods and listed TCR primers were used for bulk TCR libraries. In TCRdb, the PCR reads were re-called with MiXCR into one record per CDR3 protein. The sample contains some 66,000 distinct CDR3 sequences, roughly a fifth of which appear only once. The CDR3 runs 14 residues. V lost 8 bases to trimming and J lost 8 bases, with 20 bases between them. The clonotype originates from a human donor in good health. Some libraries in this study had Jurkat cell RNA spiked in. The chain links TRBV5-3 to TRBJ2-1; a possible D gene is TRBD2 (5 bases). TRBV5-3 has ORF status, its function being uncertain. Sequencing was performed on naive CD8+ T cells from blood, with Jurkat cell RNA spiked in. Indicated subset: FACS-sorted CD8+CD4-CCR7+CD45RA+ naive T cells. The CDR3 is CASSDRTFEYEQFF. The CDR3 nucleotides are TGTGCCAGCAGCGATCGGACTTTTGAGTATGAGCAGTTCTTC.